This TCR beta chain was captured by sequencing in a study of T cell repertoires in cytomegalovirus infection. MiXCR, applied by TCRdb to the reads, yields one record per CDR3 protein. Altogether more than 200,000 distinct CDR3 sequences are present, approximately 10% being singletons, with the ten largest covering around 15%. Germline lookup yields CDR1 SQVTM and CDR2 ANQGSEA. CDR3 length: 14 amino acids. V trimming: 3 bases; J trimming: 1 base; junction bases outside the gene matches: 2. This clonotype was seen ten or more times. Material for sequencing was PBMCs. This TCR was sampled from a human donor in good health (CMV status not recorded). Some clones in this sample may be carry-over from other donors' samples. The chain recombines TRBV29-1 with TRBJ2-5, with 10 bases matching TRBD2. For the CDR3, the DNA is TGCAGCGTTGAGTGGACTAGCGGCCAAGAGACCCAGTACTTC. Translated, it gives CSVEWTSGQETQYF.